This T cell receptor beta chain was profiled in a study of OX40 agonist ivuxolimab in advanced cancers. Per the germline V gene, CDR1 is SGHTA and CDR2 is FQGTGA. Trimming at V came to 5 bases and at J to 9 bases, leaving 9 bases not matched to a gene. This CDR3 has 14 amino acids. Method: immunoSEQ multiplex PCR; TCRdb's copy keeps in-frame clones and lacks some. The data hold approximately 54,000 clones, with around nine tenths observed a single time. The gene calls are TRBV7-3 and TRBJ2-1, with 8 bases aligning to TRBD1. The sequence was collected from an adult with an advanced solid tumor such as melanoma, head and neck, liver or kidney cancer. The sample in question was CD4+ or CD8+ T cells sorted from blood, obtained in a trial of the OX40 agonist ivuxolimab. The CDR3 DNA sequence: TGTGCCAGCAGCCCAGGATCGACAGGGGTTGAGCAGTTCTTC. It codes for CASSPGSTGVEQFF.